This entry is about one TCR beta chain. Its specificity is not known. Expressed TCRB transcripts were sequenced, since all the RNA that had been isolated was reverse transcribed. Using immunoSEQ multiplex PCR, the repertoire was profiled, and TCRdb retains in-frame clones only, with some absent. The sample shows around 150,000 clones, roughly 60% of them seen only once. The sample is drawn from a study of beta chain features in type 1 diabetes. On the study more broadly: The number of sorted cells examined across all samples was under 130,000,000. Whole-study findings and limits: Patients' naive, central memory and Treg TCRB repertoires seemed closer to one another than those of healthy donors. Within each of all four CD4+ subsets, Type 1 diabetes patients had TCRB CDR3s that were moderately but significantly shorter.

CD4+ cells of the naive, central memory, regulatory and stem cell-like memory types were sorted via CD45RO/CCR7/CD25/CD127/CD95/CD27. This TCR came from a man aged 25-40 years with type 1 diabetes. The sequencing input was naive CD4+ T cells from blood.

The CDR3 protein is CASKGEETQYF. CDR3 coding DNA: TGTGCCAGCAAGGGGGAAGAGACCCAGTACTTC. The rearrangement links TRBV21-1 to TRBJ2-5; TRBD1 was called by the table and not checked on the DNA. TRBV21-1 has pseudogene status. The CDR3 is 11 amino acids.